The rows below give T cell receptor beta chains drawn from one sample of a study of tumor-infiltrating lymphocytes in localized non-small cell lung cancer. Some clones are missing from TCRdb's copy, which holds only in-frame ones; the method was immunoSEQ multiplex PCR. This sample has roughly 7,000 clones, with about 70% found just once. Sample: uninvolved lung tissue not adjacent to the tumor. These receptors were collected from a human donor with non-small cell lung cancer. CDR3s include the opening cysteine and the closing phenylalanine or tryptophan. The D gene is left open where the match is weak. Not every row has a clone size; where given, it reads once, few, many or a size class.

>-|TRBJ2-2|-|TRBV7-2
CASSPMNTGELFF
TGTGCCAGCAGCCCAATGAACACCGGGGAGCTGTTTTTT
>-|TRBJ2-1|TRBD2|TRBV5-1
CASSLTSGGYNEQFF
TGCGCCAGCAGCTTGACTAGCGGGGGATACAATGAGCAGTTCTTC
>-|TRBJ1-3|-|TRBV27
CASSLSWQQKYSGNTIYF
TGTGCCAGCAGTTTATCGTGGCAGCAAAAGTACTCTGGAAACACCATATATTTT
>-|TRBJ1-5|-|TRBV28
CASSRTLLEPQHF
TGTGCCAGCAGTAGGACACTACTGGAGCCCCAGCATTTT
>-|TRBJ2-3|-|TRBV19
CASSIDRGGDTQYF
TGTGCCAGTAGTATAGATCGGGGCGGGGATACGCAGTATTTT
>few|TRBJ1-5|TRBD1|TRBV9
CASSPGEGAPGQPQHF
TGTGCCAGCAGCCCGGGGGAGGGGGCCCCCGGGCAGCCCCAGCATTTT
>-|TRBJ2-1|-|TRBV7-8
CASSPDVYNEQFF
TGTGCCAGCAGCCCGGACGTTTACAATGAGCAGTTCTTC
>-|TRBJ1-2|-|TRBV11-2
CASSLDENYGYTF
TGTGCCAGCAGCTTAGACGAAAACTATGGCTACACCTTC
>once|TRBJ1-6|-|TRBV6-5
CASSLAGATYNSPLHF
TGTGCCAGCAGTTTGGCAGGGGCGACCTATAATTCACCCCTCCACTTT
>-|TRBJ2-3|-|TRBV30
CAWTVPGVSTDTQYF
TGTGCCTGGACCGTCCCTGGAGTTAGCACAGATACGCAGTATTTT
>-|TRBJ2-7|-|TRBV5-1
CASSVPARGASSYEQYF
TGCGCCAGCAGCGTTCCAGCGCGGGGCGCGAGCTCCTACGAGCAGTACTTC
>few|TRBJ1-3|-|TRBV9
CASNPGPTGNTIYF
TGTGCCAGCAACCCGGGGCCGACTGGAAACACCATATATTTT
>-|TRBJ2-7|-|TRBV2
CASRIRDTSYEQYF
TGTGCCAGCAGGATCAGGGACACCTCCTACGAGCAGTACTTC
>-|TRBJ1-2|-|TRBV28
CASSLIENYGYTF
TGTGCCAGCAGTTTGATAGAGAACTATGGCTACACCTTC
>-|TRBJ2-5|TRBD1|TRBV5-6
CASSYPGQGGLHWETQYF
TGTGCCAGCAGCTACCCGGGACAGGGAGGGCTTCACTGGGAGACCCAGTACTTC
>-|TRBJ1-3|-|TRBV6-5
CASRNREAGNTIYF
TGTGCCAGCAGAAACAGGGAGGCTGGAAACACCATATATTTT
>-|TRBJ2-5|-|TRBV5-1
CASRDSQETQYF
TGCGCCAGCCGAGACTCTCAAGAGACCCAGTACTTC
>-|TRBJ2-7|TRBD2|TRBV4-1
CASSPGLAGAYEQYF
TGCGCCAGCAGCCCGGGACTAGCGGGGGCCTACGAGCAGTACTTC
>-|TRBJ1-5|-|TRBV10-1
CASSESAGGPYSNQPQHF
TGCGCCAGCAGTGAGTCAGCCGGCGGCCCCTATAGCAATCAGCCCCAGCATTTT
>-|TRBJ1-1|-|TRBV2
CASTPPGTKAFF
TGTGCCAGTACCCCTCCCGGGACAAAAGCTTTCTTT
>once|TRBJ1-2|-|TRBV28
CASREPRGASYGYTF
TGTGCCAGCAGAGAACCGCGGGGGGCGAGCTATGGCTACACCTTC
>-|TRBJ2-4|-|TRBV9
CASVKAKNIQYF
TGTGCCAGCGTGAAAGCCAAAAACATTCAGTACTTC